This T cell receptor (beta chain) was observed in a study of blood T cell repertoires in COVID-19. Study context: The analysed material was cDNA or gDNA that came from T cells, B-cell-depleted T cells, or PBMCs.

Germline CDR1 and CDR2: LNHDA and SQIVND (reference sequence). The CDR3 has 16 residues. The V end was cut by 3 bases, the J end by 3 bases, with 17 bases between. Original processing methods: The assay estimated nucleated cells by amplifying reference gene primers. The data were produced by immunoSEQ multiplex PCR, yet TCRdb's version contains in-frame clones alone and is incomplete. V and J calls and clone size are as listed in that table; D and trimming were resolved from the DNA. Altogether tens of thousands of clones are present, roughly 84% being singletons, with the ten largest covering around 12%.

The chain links TRBV19 to TRBJ1-2; D is possibly TRBD1 (5 bases). This sequence originates from a human donor in a cohort sampled during active COVID-19. Source material: peripheral blood. The CDR3 DNA reads TGTGCCAGTAGTATTTCAAGACAGCGTGGGGACTATGGCTACACCTTC. It yields the protein CASSISRQRGDYGYTF.